The 9 T cell receptor beta chains presented below share a single source sample, sequenced in a study of T cells after yellow fever vaccination (dated by TCRdb to about 2019). The treatment or condition label here, explained by the study, means: live attenuated yellow fever vaccine strain. Receptor libraries were prepared by 5' RACE. Instrument on record: Illumina NovaSeq 6000. The raw public data were reprocessed by TCRdb itself: fastp quality trimming at Q25, MiXCR clonotype calling, in-frame beta chains only. Each record represents a unique CDR3 protein, reported with the most common genes and DNA among its rows. Across this sample there are roughly 160,000 distinct CDR3 sequences, with approximately 9.9% seen only once. The ten largest clones take up roughly a third of the sample. The sample was CD8+ T cells sorted from PBMCs, taken 45 days after the yellow fever booster vaccination. The receptor set was obtained from a man younger than 30 who received the YFV17D yellow fever vaccine.

In this sample, this clonotype turned up many times. The chain combines TRBV29-1 with TRBJ2-7; TRBD2 might be the D (6 bases). There are 16 residues in the CDR3. V lost 1 base, J lost 2 bases, and 18 bases lay in between. Per germline, CDR1 SQVTM and CDR2 ANQGSEA. The CDR3 loop reads CSVEGTPGPGAYEQYF. DNA of the CDR3: TGCAGCGTTGAAGGGACACCGGGACCGGGGGCCTACGAGCAGTACTTC.

This clonotype was counted between two and nine times. The chain combines TRBV9 with TRBJ2-2; 7 nucleotides align to TRBD2. Per germline, CDR1 SGDLS and CDR2 YYNGEE. The V and J ends lost 3 bases and 6 bases, in that order; junction bases with no gene match: 5. CDR3 length: 14 amino acids. The CDR3 DNA is TGTGCCAGCAGCGGGAACGGACTAGCCGGGGAGCTGTTTTTT. It codes for CASSGNGLAGELFF. The full variable domain, its missing parts supplied by reference TRBV9 and TRBJ2-2, is DSGVTQTPKHLITATGQRVTLRCSPRSGDLSVYWYQQSLDQGLQFLIQYYNGEERAKGNILERFSAQQFPDLHSELNLSSLELGDSALYFCASSGNGLAGELFFGEGSRLTVL.

The chain is built from TRBV29-1 and TRBJ1-1; 7 bases fit TRBD1. This CDR3 contains 15 residues. Per the germline V gene, CDR1 is SQVTM and CDR2 is ANQGSEA. The V segment lost 7 bases and the J segment 1 base; nucleotides outside the gene matches: 12. For the CDR3, the DNA is TGCAGCGCTACCGGGACAGACGATTCGAACACTGAAGCTTTCTTT. Translation gives CSATGTDDSNTEAFF.

This clonotype was found many times. CDR3 sequence: CASSPEAGELFF. The CDR3 DNA sequence: TGCGCCAGCAGCCCTGAAGCCGGGGAGCTGTTTTTT. The chain combines TRBV5-1 with TRBJ2-2, with D uncertain. Trimming took 4 bases from V and 6 from J, leaving 7 bases between them. The CDR3 has 12 residues. Germline V gene sequence: CDR1 SGHRS, CDR2 YFSETQ.

This clonotype was recorded a few times. The chain carries TRBV4-3 and TRBJ1-1; D not certain. This CDR3 region has 15 residues. Germline V lookup: CDR1 LGHNA, CDR2 YSLEER. V lost 3 bases and J lost 1, with 12 bases in between. The CDR3 spells CASSQDGIANTEAFF. Here the CDR3 DNA reads TGCGCCAGCAGCCAGGATGGGATTGCGAACACTGAAGCTTTCTTT.

The rearrangement joins TRBV4-3 to TRBJ2-5; 8 positions agree with TRBD1. Germline V CDR1 and CDR2: LGHNA, YSLEER. After removal of 0 bases from V and 2 bases from J, the junction contained 14 bases not matched to a gene. The CDR3 has 19 residues. The CDR3 region has the DNA TGCGCCAGCAGCCAAGAAAGGCCTTTAGGGCAGGGGGCTCAAGAGACCCAGTACTTC. It encodes CASSQERPLGQGAQETQYF.

The chain employs TRBV9 and TRBJ2-7, with D possibly called TRBD1 or TRBD2 (6 bases each). The CDR3 runs to 15 residues. The germline V gene encodes CDR1 SGDLS and CDR2 YYNGEE. The ends were cut back, 0 bases at V and 2 bases at J, with 12 bases in the middle. CDR3 nucleotides: TGTGCCAGCAGCGTAGAGGGGGGATTCCCCTACGAGCAGTACTTC. Its translation is CASSVEGGFPYEQYF.

There are a few counts of this clonotype. J is TRBJ2-7 and V is TRBV6-5; 8 bases map to TRBD2. V lost 4 bases to trimming and J lost 4 bases; unmatched junction nucleotides: 15. There are 17 residues in the CDR3. Per the germline V gene, CDR1 is MNHEY and CDR2 is SVGAGI. The CDR3 nucleotides read TGTGCCAGCAGTTTATTTCAGCCGGCGGGGGGCGGGTACGAGCAGTACTTC. Encoded protein: CASSLFQPAGGGYEQYF.

The chain recombines TRBV7-6 with TRBJ2-7; the D gene could be TRBD1 or TRBD2 (6 bases each). The V and J ends lost 1 base and 1 base respectively, with 14 bases between them. The CDR3 sequence is 16 residues long. Germline V gene sequence: CDR1 SGHVS, CDR2 FNYEAQ. The CDR3 DNA is TGTGCCAGCAGCTTAGGGGGGGCTACTACATCCTACGAGCAGTACTTC. Protein: CASSLGGATTSYEQYF.